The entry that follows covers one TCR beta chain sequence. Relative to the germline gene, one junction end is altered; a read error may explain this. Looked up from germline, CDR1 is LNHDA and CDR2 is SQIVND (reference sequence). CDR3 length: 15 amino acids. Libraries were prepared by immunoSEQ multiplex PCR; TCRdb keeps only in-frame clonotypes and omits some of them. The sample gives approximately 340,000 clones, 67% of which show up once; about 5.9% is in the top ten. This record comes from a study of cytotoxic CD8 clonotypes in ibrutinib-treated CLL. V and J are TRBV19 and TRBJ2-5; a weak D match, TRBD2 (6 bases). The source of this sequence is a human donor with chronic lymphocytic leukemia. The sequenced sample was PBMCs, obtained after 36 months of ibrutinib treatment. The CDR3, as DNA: TGTGCCAGTAGTATCAGCCAGCTAGCGCAAGGGACCCAGTACTTC. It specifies CASSISQLAQGTQYF.